The entry below describes one T cell receptor (beta chain). The data belong to a study of shared clonotypes between healthy human individuals. This CDR3 is built from 17 residues. Germline V gene sequence: CDR1 SGHAT, CDR2 FQNNGV. J lost 4 bases, V lost 5 bases, and 11 bases had no gene match. Researchers ran the assay at a deep level. The method was immunoSEQ multiplex PCR; TCRdb's version includes in-frame clones alone and lacks a portion of them. The sample gives some 510,000 clones, 60% to 85% of which show up once; approximately 12% is in the top ten. The receptor was derived from a woman aged 40-49 years in good health. Some clones in this sample may be carry-over from other donors' samples. The sequencing sample was made of PBMCs. V is TRBV11-2 and J is TRBJ2-5, with 12 bases fitting TRBD1. CDR3 DNA sequence: TGTGCCAGCAGCCCAGGGACAGGGGGCTTCGAGGGAGAGACCCAGTACTTC. Protein: CASSPGTGGFEGETQYF.